The rows below give T cell receptor beta chains drawn from one sample of a study of technical replicates of blood from four donors. Only in-frame clones appear in the TCRdb table, and some are missing; sequencing was by immunoSEQ multiplex PCR. This sample yields 80,000 to 90,000 clones, of which 90% to 95% are seen a single time; 0.25% belongs to the top ten. Specimen: T cells isolated from PBMCs. These receptor sequences come from a human donor in good health. The CDR3 runs from the conserved cysteine through the conserved F or W. D genes are given only for firm matches. Only some rows state a clone size, as once, few, many or a class for expanded clones.

size,D,V,J,CDR3,DNA
NA,NA,TRBV7-9,TRBJ2-7,CASSPSRTTGLEQYF,TGTGCCAGCAGCCCAAGCCGGACTACAGGTTTGGAGCAGTACTTC
NA,NA,TRBV27,TRBJ1-2,CASSKITSYGYTF,TGTGCCAGCAGCAAAATTACGAGCTATGGCTACACCTTC
NA,TRBD2,TRBV7-9,TRBJ2-7,CATGLAGEYYEQYF,TGTGCCACGGGACTAGCGGGAGAGTACTACGAGCAGTACTTC
NA,NA,TRBV28,TRBJ1-5,CASSVGTGPQPQHF,TGTGCCAGTAGTGTCGGAACAGGCCCTCAGCCCCAGCATTTT
NA,NA,TRBV4-2,TRBJ1-1,CASAGNKQVYSTGEAFF,TGTGCCAGCGCAGGAAACAAGCAGGTATACAGTACAGGTGAAGCTTTCTTT
NA,NA,TRBV4-1,TRBJ2-7,CASSQDKQGIYEQYF,TGCGCCAGCAGCCAAGATAAACAGGGAATCTACGAGCAGTACTTC
once,TRBD1,TRBV5-6,TRBJ2-1,CASSGGQGSSYNEQFF,TGTGCCAGCAGCGGGGGACAGGGGAGCTCCTACAATGAGCAGTTCTTC
NA,NA,TRBV15,TRBJ2-5,CATSRVLGSQETQYF,TGTGCCACCAGCAGAGTCTTGGGCAGTCAAGAGACCCAGTACTTC
NA,NA,TRBV5-6,TRBJ2-1,CASSRTRLEQFF,TGTGCCAGCAGCCGTACGCGACTAGAGCAGTTCTTC
NA,NA,TRBV11-2,TRBJ1-1,CASTLTEGNTEAFF,TGTGCCAGCACCCTGACCGAGGGTAACACTGAAGCTTTCTTT
few,NA,TRBV4-1,TRBJ2-1,CASSQVDIVSYNEQFF,TGCGCCAGCAGCCAAGTGGACATAGTCTCCTACAATGAGCAGTTCTTC
NA,TRBD1,TRBV6-5,TRBJ1-2,CASSPGQGLFGYTF,TGTGCCAGCAGTCCCGGACAGGGCCTATTCGGCTACACCTTC